This TCR beta chain was identified during a study of blood T cell repertoires in COVID-19. Study in general: Some COVID-19 samples were acute and others convalescent; all came from the United States, Italy and Spain. PBMCs, B-cell-depleted T cells, or T cells provided the cDNA or gDNA that made up the material.

In the original analysis: Amplification of reference gene primers was used by the study to estimate nucleated cell counts. Libraries were prepared by immunoSEQ multiplex PCR; TCRdb keeps only in-frame clonotypes and omits some of them. The V and J calls and clone size are taken from that table; D and trimming were inferred from the DNA. Of tens of thousands of clones listed, 80% are singletons. Germline CDR1 and CDR2: SGHRS and YFSETQ. This CDR3 is 15 amino acids long. Trimming cost V 4 bases and J 0 bases, with 14 bases left between them. The chain employs TRBV5-1 and TRBJ2-7, with a weak D call TRBD1 (6 bases). This clonotype originated in a woman in her 70s with acute or convalescent COVID-19. Sequenced material: peripheral blood. Written as DNA, the CDR3 is TGCGCCAGCAGCCGAGACAGGTCCGACTCCTACGAGCAGTACTTC. Encoded protein: CASSRDRSDSYEQYF.